The rows below give T cell receptor beta chains drawn from one sample of a study of glioma-infiltrating T cells. TCRdb independently ran MiXCR on the multiplex PCR reads; one entry per CDR3 protein. The data contain 300,000 to 450,000 distinct CDR3 sequences, 41% of them singletons. Sequencing input: glioma tissue, nonneoplastic brain tissue, or PBMCs (not recorded which). The receptor source for this set is a human donor with low-grade glioma or glioblastoma, undergoing nonglioma brain surgery, or in good health (not recorded which). Each CDR3 is given with its conserved first and last residue. Fields, in order: V gene, clone size, J gene, D gene, CDR3 protein, CDR3 DNA. The D gene is left open where the match is weak. Clone size is given for some rows only: seen once, a few or many times, or a class if the clone is expanded.

>TRBV6-5|NA|TRBJ1-2|TRBD1
CASRYGRDSYGYTF
TGTGCCAGCAGGTACGGTCGGGACAGCTATGGCTACACCTTC
>TRBV5-4|NA|TRBJ1-2|NA
CASSASGRARGGYTF
TGTGCCAGCAGCGCCTCGGGCAGGGCCAGGGGTGGCTACACCTTC
>TRBV7-2|few|TRBJ2-1|TRBD2
CASRSPLAGPSSPSSYNEQFF
TGTGCCAGCAGAAGCCCGCTAGCGGGCCCCTCATCCCCTAGCTCCTACAATGAGCAGTTCTTC
>TRBV28|many|TRBJ1-5|NA
CASSSPQASNQPQHF
TGTGCCAGCAGTTCCCCGCAGGCTAGCAATCAGCCCCAGCATTTT
>TRBV5-4|few|TRBJ1-1|NA
CASSLEGGVAFF
TGTGCCAGCAGCTTGGAGGGGGGGGTAGCTTTCTTT
>TRBV27|many|TRBJ1-1|NA
CASRYSGGNTEAFF
TGTGCCAGCAGATACAGTGGAGGAAACACTGAAGCTTTCTTT
>TRBV28|NA|TRBJ1-2|TRBD1
CVSSFRDRPNYGYTF
TGTGTCAGCAGTTTCCGGGACAGACCTAACTATGGCTACACCTTC
>TRBV10-3|once|TRBJ1-5|TRBD1
CAIGRDRGNQPQHF
TGTGCCATCGGGAGAGACAGGGGCAATCAGCCCCAGCATTTT
>TRBV12-3/TRBV12-4|NA|TRBJ1-3|NA
CASSLKGPPGNTIYF
TGTGCCAGCAGTTTAAAGGGACCCCCTGGAAACACCATATATTTT
>TRBV6-2/TRBV6-3|many|TRBJ2-3|TRBD1
CASSYSESRGPDTQYF
TGTGCCAGCAGTTACTCGGAATCCAGGGGGCCAGATACGCAGTATTTT
>TRBV29-1|NA|TRBJ1-2|NA
CSVLGLSTSGYTF
TGCAGCGTTCTAGGACTCAGCACGTCTGGCTACACCTTC
>TRBV20-1|NA|TRBJ1-1|TRBD1
CSAPDDRGDTEAFF
TGCAGTGCTCCAGACGACAGGGGGGACACTGAAGCTTTCTTT
>TRBV20-1|NA|TRBJ2-2|NA
CSARGGIEENLANTGELFF
TGCAGTGCTAGAGGTGGAATAGAGGAGAACCTCGCGAACACCGGGGAGCTGTTTTTT
>TRBV3-1|few|TRBJ2-7|NA
CASSQDPAGLTTEQYF
TGTGCCAGCAGCCAAGATCCGGCTGGCTTAACTACCGAGCAGTACTTC
>TRBV7-9|NA|TRBJ2-3|TRBD2
CASSSTSGRITDTQYF
TGTGCCAGCAGCTCCACTAGCGGGAGGATCACAGATACGCAGTATTTT
>TRBV7-9|few|TRBJ2-3|TRBD2
CASSSELAGGPTDTQYF
TGTGCCAGCAGCTCCGAGCTAGCGGGAGGTCCGACAGATACGCAGTATTTT
>TRBV5-4|NA|TRBJ2-1|TRBD2
CASSLLAGGYYNEQFF
TGTGCCAGCAGCTTACTAGCGGGAGGTTACTACAATGAGCAGTTCTTC
>TRBV4-1|few|TRBJ1-4|NA
CASSQWPSNEKLFF
TGCGCCAGCAGCCAGTGGCCCAGCAATGAAAAACTGTTTTTT
>TRBV28|many|TRBJ1-1|NA
CASSLLLGNTEAFF
TGTGCCAGCAGTTTATTACTGGGGAACACTGAAGCTTTCTTT
>TRBV20-1|once|TRBJ2-7|TRBD1
CGARDRDRASYEQYF
TGCGGTGCTAGAGATCGAGACAGGGCCTCCTACGAGCAGTACTTC
>TRBV20-1|few|TRBJ2-3|NA
CSAGPSNGIFTDTQYF
TGCAGTGCGGGTCCCTCGAACGGGATTTTCACAGATACGCAGTATTTT
>TRBV7-9|NA|TRBJ2-1|TRBD2
CASSSLASSYNEQFF
TGTGCCAGCAGCTCACTAGCGTCCTCCTACAATGAGCAGTTCTTC
>TRBV28|NA|TRBJ1-2|TRBD1
CASSLEGAAYGYSF
TGTGCCAGCAGTTTGGAGGGGGCGGCCTATGGCTACTCCTTC
>TRBV20-1|NA|TRBJ2-5|TRBD2
CSVKRLAGGVRETQYF
TGCAGTGTCAAGCGACTAGCGGGAGGGGTGCGGGAGACCCAGTACTTC
>TRBV28|many|TRBJ2-3|NA
CASSRGQTDTQYF
TGTGCCAGCAGCCGCGGACAGACAGATACGCAGTATTTT
>TRBV6-2/TRBV6-3|many|TRBJ1-3|NA
CASSYSGVPGNTIYF
TGTGCCAGCAGTTACTCGGGAGTTCCTGGAAACACCATATATTTT
>TRBV27|few|TRBJ1-5|NA
CASSLTGMGNQPQHF
TGTGCCAGCAGCTTAACGGGAATGGGCAATCAGCCCCAGCATTTT
>TRBV7-4|NA|TRBJ2-7|NA
CTSSFKLSALHIYEQYF
TGTACCAGCAGCTTTAAGTTGTCGGCGCTGCACATCTACGAGCAGTACTTC
>TRBV7-9|many|TRBJ2-7|NA
CASSLGGWFRGVHEQYF
TGTGCCAGCAGCTTAGGAGGGTGGTTTAGAGGAGTTCACGAGCAGTACTTC
>TRBV7-2|NA|TRBJ1-5|NA
CASSISGTAQPQHF
TGTGCCAGCAGCATATCCGGGACGGCTCAGCCCCAGCATTTT
>TRBV29-1|NA|TRBJ2-1|TRBD1
CSGTGAPFSNEQFF
TGCAGCGGCACAGGGGCACCTTTTAGCAATGAGCAGTTCTTC
>TRBV6-1|many|TRBJ2-7|TRBD1
CASSTGQGASEQYF
TGTGCCAGCAGCACCGGGCAGGGGGCGTCCGAGCAGTACTTC
>TRBV6-1|many|TRBJ2-3|TRBD2
CASSKLAGAEDTQYF
TGTGCCAGCAGTAAACTAGCGGGAGCGGAGGATACGCAGTATTTT
>TRBV11-2|NA|TRBJ2-1|TRBD2
CASSLLGGSVSYNEQFF
TGTGCCAGCAGCTTACTTGGCGGGAGTGTATCCTACAATGAGCAGTTCTTC
>TRBV2|NA|TRBJ2-7|NA
CASSPGAAISYEQYF
TGTGCCAGCAGCCCCGGCGCAGCCATCTCCTACGAGCAGTACTTC
>TRBV7-2|few|TRBJ1-2|NA
CASSLENAVIYGYTF
TGTGCCAGCAGCTTAGAAAACGCCGTGATCTATGGCTACACCTTC
>TRBV4-2|once|TRBJ1-4|NA
CASSRDQGTSGAQLFF
TGTGCCAGCAGCCGGGATCAGGGGACCTCTGGGGCGCAACTGTTTTTT
>TRBV20-1|few|TRBJ2-7|NA
CSARDPVRYEQYF
TGCAGTGCTAGAGATCCAGTTCGGTACGAGCAGTACTTC
>TRBV28|NA|TRBJ2-5|TRBD2
CASSSELPWLAGGTGETQYF
TGTGCCAGCAGTTCCGAACTCCCCTGGCTAGCGGGAGGCACCGGGGAGACCCAGTACTTC
>TRBV7-2|once|TRBJ2-1|TRBD2
CASSLGIAGAPGFF
TGTGCCAGCAGCCTAGGGATCGCGGGAGCCCCGGGGTTCTTC
>TRBV6-1|many|TRBJ2-2|NA
CASSPDFYTGELFF
TGTGCCAGCAGTCCGGACTTCTACACCGGGGAGCTGTTTTTT
>TRBV7-2|few|TRBJ2-5|TRBD1
CAASRDRGRETQYF
TGTGCCGCCTCCCGGGACAGGGGTCGAGAGACCCAGTACTTC
>TRBV6-4|NA|TRBJ2-3|TRBD2
CASSVERESNTQYF
TGTGCCAGCAGTGTTGAGCGGGAGTCAAATACGCAGTATTTT
>TRBV29-1|NA|TRBJ2-1|NA
CSVDQTLREQFF
TGCAGCGTTGATCAGACCTTGAGGGAGCAGTTCTTC
>TRBV24-1|many|TRBJ2-1|NA
CATSDFTESSYNEQFF
TGTGCCACCAGTGATTTTACGGAAAGCTCCTACAATGAGCAGTTCTTC
>TRBV28|few|TRBJ1-2|TRBD1
CASSSGTGSGYTF
TGTGCCAGCAGTTCCGGGACAGGGAGCGGCTACACCTTC
>TRBV25-1|many|TRBJ2-3|NA
CASSESGRSSTDTQYF
TGTGCCAGCAGTGAATCTGGCCGATCTAGCACAGATACGCAGTATTTT
>TRBV15|NA|TRBJ2-1|TRBD2
CATSRDDRAGGRDQFF
TGTGCCACCAGCAGAGATGATCGAGCGGGAGGACGGGATCAGTTCTTC
>TRBV7-9|NA|TRBJ1-1|TRBD1
CASSLTRQGGNTEAFF
TGTGCCAGCAGCTTAACCCGACAGGGGGGAAACACTGAAGCTTTCTTT
>TRBV4-2|NA|TRBJ1-1|NA
CASSQGSTGRTEAFF
TGTGCCAGCAGCCAAGGAAGCACAGGGCGAACTGAAGCTTTCTTT
>TRBV27|NA|TRBJ2-1|NA
CASSLSSLNNEQFF
TGTGCCAGCAGTTTATCGTCGCTTAACAATGAGCAGTTCTTC
>TRBV7-9|NA|TRBJ1-1|NA
CASSLEGETEAFF
TGTGCCAGCAGCTTAGAAGGGGAAACTGAAGCTTTCTTT
>TRBV2|NA|TRBJ2-7|TRBD2
CASSEGLEGDEQYF
TGTGCCAGCAGTGAGGGACTAGAGGGAGACGAGCAGTACTTC